The entry below gives a single T cell receptor beta chain sequence along with its context. No antigen is known for it. This sample includes further DNA sequences coding for the same CDR3. Trimming cost V 2 bases and J 6 bases; bases outside gene matches: 9. From germline, CDR1 is SGHTA and CDR2 FQGTGA. The CDR3 length is 15 residues. The sample belongs to a study of T cell responses to AZD1222 COVID-19 vaccine. General observations from the study: Clonal diversity was possibly underestimated, and the donors were mostly white British, with more females. It was only after the peak T cell response that any repertoires were sampled. As reported, nearly half of all spike-specific TCRs target variant regions that are unmutated. Regions 160-218 and 743-854 dominated among vaccine-associated CD4 TCRs spanning spike.

Libraries were prepared by immunoSEQ multiplex PCR; TCRdb keeps only in-frame clonotypes and omits some of them. Of roughly 92,000 clones listed, around 91% were seen once; the top ten hold 8.4%. The chain joins TRBV7-3 to TRBJ1-2, with TRBD1 identical over 7 bases. The receptor comes from an adult in good health. The sequenced sample was peripheral blood, obtained on day 0 of AZD1222 vaccination. CDR3 residues: CASSLRGGGENGYTF. As DNA, the CDR3 is TGTGCCAGCAGCTTACGGGGAGGGGGCGAGAATGGCTACACCTTC.